These T cell receptor beta chains were read from a single sample in a study of T cell changes during pregnancy in multiple sclerosis. The data were produced by immunoSEQ multiplex PCR, yet TCRdb's version contains in-frame clones alone and is incomplete. The data contain approximately 88,000 clones, roughly 93% of them singletons. Sequencing was performed on peripheral blood, taken in the third trimester of pregnancy. The receptors shown here come from a female donor with multiple sclerosis, enrolled in a pregnancy study. CDR3s include the opening cysteine and the closing phenylalanine or tryptophan. Fields, in order: D gene, clone size, V gene, J gene, CDR3 DNA, CDR3 protein. The D gene is left open where the match is weak. The size of a clone is reported for some rows only, either as once, few or many, or as a class for expanded clones.

NA	NA	TRBV5-1	TRBJ2-2	TGCGCCAGCAGCAGGGGTATACTTAGGACCCAAGCGAACACCGGGGAGCTGTTTTTT	CASSRGILRTQANTGELFF
TRBD2	NA	TRBV15	TRBJ2-7	TGTGCCACCAGCAGAGATCGTAGCCTAGCGGGCTCCTACGAGCAGTACTTC	CATSRDRSLAGSYEQYF
TRBD2	NA	TRBV29-1	TRBJ2-7	TGCAGCGTAGGAACTCTAGCGGGAGATACCTACGAGCAGTACTTC	CSVGTLAGDTYEQYF
NA	NA	TRBV28	TRBJ1-2	TGTGCCAGCAGTTTAAGTTACAGCCCCTATGGCTACACCTTC	CASSLSYSPYGYTF
NA	NA	TRBV21-1	TRBJ2-7	TGTGCCAGCAGCAGACACCGGACTAGCGGGAGGGCCTTTCGAAGTTCCTACGAGCAGTACTTC	CASSRHRTSGRAFRSSYEQYF
NA	NA	TRBV7-2	TRBJ2-1	TGTGCCAGCAGCTTGGGCGATAAGGGGTATGAGCAGTTCTTC	CASSLGDKGYEQFF
TRBD1	NA	TRBV28	TRBJ2-7	TGTGCCAGCAGTCCTTCCCGGGGACAGGGGGCGCGTACCTACGAGCAGTACTTC	CASSPSRGQGARTYEQYF
NA	NA	TRBV6-1	TRBJ2-1	TGTGCCAGCAGTGACCCGAGGGCTCCGACAACTCTTAGGGACAATGAGCAGTTCTTC	CASSDPRAPTTLRDNEQFF
TRBD1	NA	TRBV4-2	TRBJ2-2	TGTGCCAGCAGCCCGACTCCGAGGACAGGGAACACCGGGGAGCTGTTTTTT	CASSPTPRTGNTGELFF
NA	NA	TRBV11-1	TRBJ1-2	TGTGCCAGCAGCGGCCCACTGGAGGGCTACACCTTC	CASSGPLEGYTF
NA	NA	TRBV5-1	TRBJ2-7	TGCGCCAGCAGCTTGCCACATTTAGACAGTCTCCACGAGCAGTACTTC	CASSLPHLDSLHEQYF
TRBD1	NA	TRBV4-1	TRBJ2-7	TGCGCCAGCAGCCATCCAGGACAGGGGTACGAGCAGTACTTC	CASSHPGQGYEQYF
NA	NA	TRBV18	TRBJ2-5	TGTGCCAGCTCACCACGTCGGGAGACCCAGTACTTC	CASSPRRETQYF
NA	once	TRBV10-3	TRBJ2-2	TGTGCCATCAGCCCTGGACTGCGGGGAACCGGGGAGCTGTTTTTT	CAISPGLRGTGELFF
TRBD1	NA	TRBV7-9	TRBJ1-1	TGTGCCAGCAGCGAAAGGACAGGGATGAACACTGAAGCTTTCTTT	CASSERTGMNTEAFF
NA	NA	TRBV4-3	TRBJ1-1	TGCGCCAGCAGCCAAGACTGGGGCGCTGAAGCTTTCTTT	CASSQDWGAEAFF
NA	once	TRBV28	TRBJ1-3	TGTGCCAGCAGTTTATCCAGGGGCTCTGGAAACACCATATATTTT	CASSLSRGSGNTIYF
TRBD1	NA	TRBV30	TRBJ1-4	TGTGCCTGGAGTGTAGCGACAGGGAATGAAAAACTGTTTTTT	CAWSVATGNEKLFF
NA	NA	TRBV7-2	TRBJ1-1	TGTGCCAGCAGCTTATGGGGGCGGTGGGAAGCTTTCTTT	CASSLWGRWEAFF
TRBD1	NA	TRBV29-1	TRBJ2-7	TGCAGCGTCTCAGGGGGGCAGGGGGCCGTGCAGTACTTC	CSVSGGQGAVQYF
NA	NA	TRBV5-1	TRBJ2-1	TGCGCCAGCAGCCCTACCCCGGTTAGCTACAATGAGCAGTTCTTC	CASSPTPVSYNEQFF
NA	NA	TRBV18	TRBJ2-2	TGTGCCAGCTCAACCCTGAGTCTCGCCGGGGAGCTGTTTTTT	CASSTLSLAGELFF
NA	NA	TRBV28	TRBJ2-7	TGTGCCAGCAGTTTAGCGGATAGCTCCTACGAGCAGTACTTC	CASSLADSSYEQYF
NA	NA	TRBV18	TRBJ1-1	TGTGCCAGCTCACTGGGACAACCGAACACTGAAGCTTTCTTT	CASSLGQPNTEAFF
TRBD1	NA	TRBV7-9	TRBJ1-4	TGTGCCAGCAGCTCCCTAAGCCAAACCGGGACAGGGTTTGAAAAACTGTTTTTT	CASSSLSQTGTGFEKLFF
NA	once	TRBV4-1	TRBJ2-1	TGCGCCAGCAGTGCTAGCGCCCTCAATGAGCAGTTCTTC	CASSASALNEQFF
TRBD2	NA	TRBV7-2	TRBJ2-3	TGTGCCAGCAGCCCGGGACTAGCGGGAGGAGATACGCAGTATTTT	CASSPGLAGGDTQYF
NA	NA	TRBV29-1	TRBJ2-7	TGCAGCGTTGAAGTCGGACAGCCCCCGTACGAGCAGTACTTC	CSVEVGQPPYEQYF
NA	NA	TRBV29-1	TRBJ2-5	TGCAGCGGCGGGGAGTTACAAGAGACCCAGTACTTC	CSGGELQETQYF
TRBD2	NA	TRBV4-1	TRBJ2-7	TGCGCCAGCAGCCCCCCGGGCGGACTAGCAGAGACCTACGAGCAGTACTTC	CASSPPGGLAETYEQYF
TRBD1	NA	TRBV7-9	TRBJ2-7	TGTGCCAGCAGCTTAGGACAGGGCGAATTATACGAGCAGTACTTC	CASSLGQGELYEQYF
TRBD2	NA	TRBV9	TRBJ2-1	TGTGCCAGCAGCGTAGACGGCGGGAGGGCCTTAAGTAACAATGAGCAGTTCTTC	CASSVDGGRALSNNEQFF
TRBD1	NA	TRBV18	TRBJ2-6	TGTGCCAGCTCACCCGACAGGGGGCAATTTGGGGCCAACGTCCTGACTTTC	CASSPDRGQFGANVLTF
TRBD2	NA	TRBV2	TRBJ2-1	TGTGCCAGTGGACTAGCCTTGTTTGATGAGCAGTTCTTC	CASGLALFDEQFF
NA	once	TRBV18	TRBJ2-1	TGTGCCAGCTCACTGGTGGGAGGAGCCAATGAGCAGTTCTTC	CASSLVGGANEQFF
TRBD2	NA	TRBV2	TRBJ2-1	TGTGCCAGCCCCCTAGCGGGGGGAGAATACAATGAGCAGTTCTTC	CASPLAGGEYNEQFF
NA	NA	TRBV29-1	TRBJ2-2	TGCAGCGTTAAGGGGGTGTGGCGGTCGACCGGGACCACTCCTTCCGACGCCGGGGAGCTGTTTTTT	CSVKGVWRSTGTTPSDAGELFF
TRBD2	NA	TRBV19	TRBJ2-3	TGTGCCAGTAGTCCAAGCGGGAGCGGCACAGATACGCAGTATTTT	CASSPSGSGTDTQYF
NA	NA	TRBV28	TRBJ1-4	TGTGCCAGCAGTTCGGACACTACCTTCAGTGAAAAACTGTTTTTT	CASSSDTTFSEKLFF
NA	NA	TRBV15	TRBJ2-1	TGTGCCACCAGCAGAGATCTTACGGATGAGCAGTTCTTC	CATSRDLTDEQFF
NA	NA	TRBV7-9	TRBJ2-1	TGTGCCAGCAGCCCGACAGTTCCCAATGAGCAGTTCTTC	CASSPTVPNEQFF
TRBD1	NA	TRBV30	TRBJ1-5	TGTGCCTGGAGTGTAGGGGACAGGGGACATCAGCCCCAGCATTTT	CAWSVGDRGHQPQHF
TRBD2	NA	TRBV28	TRBJ2-7	TGTGCCAGCAGGGGCCGTGGACTAGGATTAGCCTACGAGCAGTACTTC	CASRGRGLGLAYEQYF
NA	NA	TRBV9	TRBJ1-1	TGTGCCAGCAGCGTAGCTGGAGGGGACACTGAAGCTTTCTTT	CASSVAGGDTEAFF
TRBD2	NA	TRBV4-1	TRBJ2-5	TGCGCCAGCAGCCAAGAAGGATTCTGGCGGGAGTTACAAGAGACCCAGTACTTC	CASSQEGFWRELQETQYF
NA	NA	TRBV28	TRBJ2-3	TGTGCCAGCAGTTTATTTCGGGGTACGCAGTATTTT	CASSLFRGTQYF